The 2 T cell receptor beta chains given below trace back to one sample, sequenced in a study of blood T cell repertoires in COVID-19. Repertoires were generated with immunoSEQ multiplex PCR, while TCRdb's copy carries only in-frame clones and drops some. Of more than 300,000 clones in the sample, roughly 91% were seen once. The sequencing sample was made of peripheral blood. All receptors derive from a woman in her 30s with COVID-19, enrolled during active disease.

J is TRBJ1-3 and V is TRBV3-1 (or the pseudogene TRBV3-2); the D is unclear. CDR1 is LGHDT and CDR2 is YNNKEL in the germline V gene (reference sequence). This CDR3 is 12 amino acids long. V gave up 5 bases and J gave up 7 bases, with 9 bases separating them. CDR3 nucleotide sequence: TGTGCCAGCAGCGCTTCGGTGAACACCATATATTTT. As protein: CASSASVNTIYF.

The CDR3 loop is CASSDGLRGEAFF. Here the CDR3 DNA reads TGTGCCAGCAGTGACGGCCTACGAGGAGAAGCTTTCTTT. The rearrangement joins TRBV6-4 to TRBJ1-1; D unclear. Trimming stripped 2 bases from V and 8 bases from J, with 12 bases between. CDR1 and CDR2 (germline): MRHNA, SNTAGT. The CDR3 covers 13 residues.